These 20 T cell receptor beta chains were sequenced from one sample in a study of human T cells and chemical hapten exposure. Regarding time point: patch test 1, 2 weeks after DPC sensitization. As to treatment: therapeutic diphenylcyclopropenone sensitization with weekly scalp DPC. TCRdb ran MiXCR on the RACE reads and lists one entry per CDR3 protein. The sample carries 55,000 to 85,000 distinct CDR3 sequences, more than 8% recorded once. The sample here was whole blood, taken in connection with sensitization to the hapten diphenylcyclopropenone (DPC). Source of these receptors: a woman in her thirties or forties with alopecia areata. Some clones in this sample may be carry-over from other donors' samples.

This clonotype was picked up many times. The CDR3, as DNA: TGCGCCAGCAGCCAAGAACTCACAGGGGAGGGAGCGTACAATCAGCCCCAGCATTTT. Residues: CASSQELTGEGAYNQPQHF. The chain uses TRBV4-1 and TRBJ1-5; 7 nucleotides line up with TRBD1. The CDR3 contains 19 residues. CDR1 is MGHRA and CDR2 is YSYEKL in the germline V gene. With V trimmed by 0 bases and J by 3 bases, 14 bases remained unmatched.

There are many counts of this clonotype. V gene TRBV6-5 combines with J gene TRBJ2-5; D ambiguous. The CDR3 covers 12 residues. Trimming removed 9 bases at V and 2 bases at J, with 10 bases between. Germline-derived CDR1 and CDR2 are MNHEY and SVGAGI. The CDR3 spells CASRTEQETQYF. The CDR3 nucleotides are TGTGCCAGTAGGACCGAGCAAGAGACCCAGTACTTC.

A remark on this clonotype: The conserved closing phenylalanine or tryptophan is absent in this CDR3, likely reflecting a read error. The limits of the CDR3 on the DNA are not certain, so only TCRdb's listed CDR3 is given. V and J are TRBV11-2 and TRBJ2-7; the table's D call, TRBD1, has no DNA check behind it. Germline V gene sequence: CDR1 SGHAT, CDR2 FQNNGV. The CDR3 length equals 13 residues, ends included. CDR3 residues: CASSLAYGQGPQL.

This clonotype was counted many times. This chain connects TRBV18 to TRBJ1-5; possibly TRBD1 for D (5 bases). The CDR3 length is 14 residues. Germline lookup yields CDR1 KGHSH and CDR2 LQKENI. V lost 2 bases, J lost 5 bases, and 10 bases lay in between. The CDR3 reads CASSPGMGDQPQHF. The CDR3 region has the DNA TGTGCCAGCTCACCAGGGATGGGGGATCAGCCCCAGCATTTT.

The chain links TRBV6-1 to TRBJ2-6; 9 bases are shared with TRBD1. Germline lookup yields CDR1 MNHNS and CDR2 SASEGT. The CDR3 is 17 residues long. With V trimmed by 6 bases and J by 0 bases, 6 bases remained unmatched. The CDR3 nucleotides read TGTGCCAGCAGGGGGGACAGGGCCATCTCTGGGGCCAACGTCCTGACTTTC. It yields the protein CASRGDRAISGANVLTF.

This clonotype showed up many times. V is TRBV24-1 and J is TRBJ1-2, with TRBD1 as a possible D gene (5 bases). The V end lost 2 bases, the J end lost 7 bases, and 19 bases lay between the germline ends. The CDR3 is made up of 16 amino acids. CDR1 is KGHDR and CDR2 is SFDVKD in the germline V gene. The CDR3 sequence: CATSDSRRIGARGYTF. As DNA, the CDR3 is TGTGCCACCAGTGATTCTAGGAGGATCGGGGCACGTGGCTACACCTTC.

This clonotype appeared many times. J is TRBJ1-5 and V is TRBV10-2; TRBD1 matches at 7 bases. CDR1 and CDR2 (germline): WSHSY, SAAADI. V dropped 6 bases and J dropped 6; count of bases not matched to a gene: 20. The CDR3 totals 18 residues. In DNA, the CDR3 is TGCGCCAGCAGCAACGTAAGACAGGGAGTGGGGATTTTTCAGCCCCAGCATTTT. As protein: CASSNVRQGVGIFQPQHF.

This clonotype was counted ten times or more. This chain connects TRBV4-1 to TRBJ2-3; D gene unclear. The CDR3 runs 16 residues. Trimming stripped 0 bases from V and 0 bases from J, with 10 bases between. CDR1 is MGHRA, CDR2 YSYEKL, per germline. The CDR3 protein is CASSQDVSSSTDTQYF. In DNA, the CDR3 is TGCGCCAGCAGCCAAGATGTCAGCAGTAGCACAGATACGCAGTATTTT.

This clonotype was recorded at least ten times. The chain joins TRBV5-1 to TRBJ2-3; 12 nucleotides match TRBD2. CDR3 length: 16 residues. The ends lost 3 bases at V and 5 bases at J; junction bases unmatched: 7. CDR1 SGHRS and CDR2 YFSETQ come from the germline V gene. CDR3 bases: TGCGCCAGCAGCTCCCTAGCGGGGGGGCATGAAGATACGCAGTATTTT. It yields the protein CASSSLAGGHEDTQYF.

This clonotype was seen just once. This chain links TRBV28 with TRBJ1-1, with a tentative D call TRBD1 (5 bases). The CDR3 sequence is 15 residues long. Germline V gene data show CDR1 as MDHEN and CDR2 as SYDVKM. V lost 7 bases and J lost 4, with 19 bases in between. Written as DNA, the CDR3 is TGTGCCAGCATTTCTAACGAGAGGGGAGGCACTGAAGCTTTCTTT. It is translated as CASISNERGGTEAFF.

Ten or more counts support this clonotype. The chain carries TRBV2 and TRBJ1-5; 9 nucleotides line up with TRBD1. Germline V CDR1 and CDR2: SNHLY, FYNNEI. V trimming: 6 bases; J trimming: 5 bases; junction bases outside the gene matches: 8. This CDR3 spans 15 amino acids. In nucleotides, the CDR3 is TGTGCCAGCAGACCTAACAGGGGGCCGGATCAGCCCCAGCATTTT. Its translation: CASRPNRGPDQPQHF.

This chain joins TRBV3-1 and TRBJ1-1; D gene ambiguous. CDR1 LGHDT and CDR2 YNNKEL come from the germline V gene (reference sequence). This CDR3 contains 15 residues. Trimming stripped 4 bases from V and 6 bases from J, with 18 bases between. The CDR3 reads CASSLEAIRGAEAFF. CDR3 coding DNA: TGTGCCAGCAGCCTTGAGGCGATTCGAGGTGCTGAAGCTTTCTTT.

The table lists this clonotype with many counts. This chain connects TRBV6-2 or TRBV6-3 to TRBJ1-1; D call uncertain. V shed 5 bases and J shed 1 base, with 5 bases lying between them. Germline V gene lookup returns CDR1 MNHEY and CDR2 SVGEGT. This CDR3 is built from 12 residues. Here the CDR3 DNA reads TGTGCCAGCAGTCCACAGAACACTGAAGCTTTCTTT. Translating gives CASSPQNTEAFF.

This clonotype was counted at least ten times. The rearrangement links TRBV14 to TRBJ2-7, with 8 bases matching TRBD1. Germline values: CDR1 SGHDN, CDR2 FVKESK. V trimming: 3 bases; J trimming: 4 bases; junction bases outside the gene matches: 17. This CDR3 is 18 amino acids long. Here the CDR3 reads CASSQGTGGTPPSYEQYF. CDR3 DNA sequence: TGTGCCAGCAGCCAGGGCACAGGGGGAACACCCCCCTCGTACGAGCAGTACTTC.

This clonotype was seen repeatedly, ten times or more. CDR3 coding DNA: TGCAGTGCTGAGGGAGGTTGGGGGGATACGCAGTATTTT. It specifies CSAEGGWGDTQYF. This chain joins TRBV20-1 and TRBJ2-3, with a possible D match to TRBD2 (6 bases). Germline CDR1 is DFQATT and CDR2 is SNEGSKA (reference sequence). Trimming shortened V by 5 bases and J by 6 bases, and 15 bases separated the two germline ends. This CDR3 comprises 13 residues.

In its sample, this clonotype was seen many times. The chain joins TRBV27 to TRBJ1-1, with D hard to call. Trimming pared 0 bases from V and 9 bases from J, leaving 11 bases between. This CDR3 is built from 13 residues. Germline V lookup: CDR1 MNHEY, CDR2 SMNVEV (reference sequence). This CDR3 is CASSLSGLHQAFF. The CDR3 DNA follows: TGTGCCAGCAGTTTATCTGGGTTGCATCAAGCTTTCTTT.

This clonotype was seen a few times. The chain has TRBV28 and TRBJ1-2; D perhaps matches TRBD1 (5 bases). The germline V gene has CDR1 MDHEN and CDR2 SYDVKM. The CDR3 has 16 residues. V was trimmed by 3 bases and J by 3 bases, leaving 17 bases between them. CDR3 nucleotides: TGTGCCAGCAGTTTGGTCGGGGTAGACAGCGACTATGGCTACACCTTC. It translates to CASSLVGVDSDYGYTF.

The CDR3 spells CASSPNWGLPGTDTQYF. DNA for the CDR3: TGTGCCAGCTCACCAAATTGGGGGCTACCCGGCACAGATACGCAGTATTTT. The chain links TRBV18 to TRBJ2-3; the D gene is possibly TRBD1 (6 bases). The V end was cut by 2 bases, the J end by 1 base, with 16 bases between. CDR3 length equals 17 residues. Per the germline V gene, CDR1 is KGHSH and CDR2 is LQKENI.

This clonotype was seen a few times. The chain recombines TRBV6-5 with TRBJ1-4, with D hard to call. Germline CDR1 and CDR2: MNHEY and SVGAGI. V lost 0 bases, J lost 0 bases, and 8 bases lay in between. The CDR3 runs to 16 residues. The CDR3 DNA reads TGTGCCAGCAGTTACTCGATACGCGCAACTAATGAAAAACTGTTTTTT. Protein sequence: CASSYSIRATNEKLFF.

The chain employs TRBV4-2 and TRBJ2-3; D gene uncertain. Germline-derived CDR1 and CDR2 are LGHNA and YNFKEQ. The CDR3 contains 16 residues. Trimming removed 0 bases at V and 1 base at J, with 11 bases between. The CDR3 nucleotides read TGTGCCAGCAGCCAAGAAATTGGTCCAGGCACAGATACGCAGTATTTT. This sequence encodes CASSQEIGPGTDTQYF.